This is a list of T cell receptor beta chains from one sample in a study of CD8+CD57+ T cells in acquired aplastic anemia. TCRdb ran MiXCR on the reads and lists one entry per CDR3 protein. The table records about 190,000 distinct CDR3 sequences, 64% of them present only once. The sample consisted of sorted CD4+, CD8+, or CD8+CD57+ T cells (not recorded which) from PBMCs. These receptors were taken from a human donor with severe aplastic anemia or a healthy control (not recorded which). The CDR3 runs from the conserved cysteine through the conserved F or W. D genes are given only for firm matches. Clone size is stated in some rows and not others, as once, few, many or a class when expanded.

d_gene: TRBD1
abundance: NA
j_gene: TRBJ1-1
v_gene: TRBV15
CDR3nt: TGTGCCACCAGCAGCCGGGACAGGGGAGCTTTCTTT
CDR3aa: CATSSRDRGAFF

d_gene: NA
abundance: NA
j_gene: TRBJ2-2
v_gene: TRBV29-1
CDR3nt: TGCAGCGGTGTGGGGAGGCACACCGGGGAGCTGTTTTTT
CDR3aa: CSGVGRHTGELFF

d_gene: NA
abundance: once
j_gene: TRBJ1-6
v_gene: TRBV7-9
CDR3nt: TGTGCCAGCAGCTTAGATGGCCACCCGGAGGCAGAAAATTCACCCCTCCACTTT
CDR3aa: CASSLDGHPEAENSPLHF

d_gene: TRBD1
abundance: NA
j_gene: TRBJ1-4
v_gene: TRBV5-1
CDR3nt: TGCGCCAGCAGTTTGGGGGGACAGAATGAAAAACTGTTTTTT
CDR3aa: CASSLGGQNEKLFF

d_gene: NA
abundance: NA
j_gene: TRBJ1-1
v_gene: TRBV5-1
CDR3nt: TGCGCCAGCAGCTTGCGGGGGACCGACACTGAAGCTTTCTTT
CDR3aa: CASSLRGTDTEAFF

d_gene: TRBD1
abundance: many
j_gene: TRBJ2-1
v_gene: TRBV6-5
CDR3nt: TGTGCCAGCAGGTTGACAGGGGGAAGCTCCTACAATGAGCAGTTCTTC
CDR3aa: CASRLTGGSSYNEQFF

d_gene: TRBD1
abundance: few
j_gene: TRBJ1-2
v_gene: TRBV14
CDR3nt: TGTGCCAGCAGCCTCAAACCTACAGGGGGCTATGGCTACACCTTC
CDR3aa: CASSLKPTGGYGYTF

d_gene: NA
abundance: NA
j_gene: TRBJ2-7
v_gene: TRBV19
CDR3nt: TGTGCCAGTAGTGACGACAGGTACCTCTACGAGCAGTACTTC
CDR3aa: CASSDDRYLYEQYF

d_gene: NA
abundance: NA
j_gene: TRBJ1-2
v_gene: TRBV7-9
CDR3nt: TGTGCCAGCAGCTTTACAGAGAACTATGGCTACACCTTC
CDR3aa: CASSFTENYGYTF

d_gene: NA
abundance: many
j_gene: TRBJ2-3
v_gene: TRBV12-5
CDR3nt: TGTGCTAGTGGAACGGACTGGTCTAGCACAGATACGCAGTATTTT
CDR3aa: CASGTDWSSTDTQYF

d_gene: NA
abundance: NA
j_gene: TRBJ1-6
v_gene: TRBV29-1
CDR3nt: TGCAGCGTTGGGGACGGAACCAATTCACCCCTCCACTTT
CDR3aa: CSVGDGTNSPLHF

d_gene: TRBD2
abundance: NA
j_gene: TRBJ2-1
v_gene: TRBV29-1
CDR3nt: TGCAGCGGCACTAGCGGGCTGTACAATGAGCAGTTCTTC
CDR3aa: CSGTSGLYNEQFF

d_gene: NA
abundance: NA
j_gene: TRBJ1-6
v_gene: TRBV20-1
CDR3nt: TGCAGTGCTAGAGTCGCGAGTTCACCCCTCCACTTT
CDR3aa: CSARVASSPLHF

d_gene: NA
abundance: NA
j_gene: TRBJ2-3
v_gene: TRBV7-7
CDR3nt: TGTGCTAGCAGCACGGAGGGGGGTACGCAGTATTTT
CDR3aa: CASSTEGGTQYF

d_gene: NA
abundance: NA
j_gene: TRBJ2-5
v_gene: TRBV12-3/TRBV12-4
CDR3nt: TGTGCCAGCAGTTTTCTGCAAGAGACCCAGTACTTC
CDR3aa: CASSFLQETQYF

d_gene: TRBD2
abundance: NA
j_gene: TRBJ2-7
v_gene: TRBV29-1
CDR3nt: TGCAGCGTTGATAAGGGAGTTAGCGGGGGGCTTCGGGAGCAGTACTTC
CDR3aa: CSVDKGVSGGLREQYF

d_gene: NA
abundance: NA
j_gene: TRBJ1-3
v_gene: TRBV2
CDR3nt: TGTGCCAGCAAAACAACCGGAAACACCATATATTTT
CDR3aa: CASKTTGNTIYF

d_gene: NA
abundance: NA
j_gene: TRBJ2-2
v_gene: TRBV7-9
CDR3nt: TGTGCCAGCAGAGACGCAGGGAACACCGGGGAGCTGTTTTTT
CDR3aa: CASRDAGNTGELFF

d_gene: TRBD1
abundance: NA
j_gene: TRBJ1-4
v_gene: TRBV7-8
CDR3nt: TGTGCCAGCAGCCAAGACCGGACAGGGCGGGATGAAAAACTGTTTTTT
CDR3aa: CASSQDRTGRDEKLFF

d_gene: NA
abundance: few
j_gene: TRBJ2-2
v_gene: TRBV19
CDR3nt: TGTGCCACCGTGTACACCGGGGAGCTGTTTTTT
CDR3aa: CATVYTGELFF

d_gene: NA
abundance: NA
j_gene: TRBJ2-7
v_gene: TRBV5-1
CDR3nt: TGCGCCAGCAGCCCTTCCCAAGACAGCACGCTGTACTTC
CDR3aa: CASSPSQDSTLYF

d_gene: TRBD2
abundance: NA
j_gene: TRBJ2-1
v_gene: TRBV12-3/TRBV12-4
CDR3nt: TGTGCCAGCAGTTTAGCTCCTAGCGGGTTCTACAATGAGCAGTTCTTC
CDR3aa: CASSLAPSGFYNEQFF

d_gene: NA
abundance: NA
j_gene: TRBJ2-7
v_gene: TRBV2
CDR3nt: TGTGCCAGCAGCATTCACGATTGGTTCTACGAGCAGTACTTC
CDR3aa: CASSIHDWFYEQYF

d_gene: TRBD2
abundance: NA
j_gene: TRBJ2-7
v_gene: TRBV7-9
CDR3nt: TGTGCCAGCACCACGGGACTAGCGGGAAACTACGAGCAGTACTTC
CDR3aa: CASTTGLAGNYEQYF